This TCR beta chain originates from a study of blood T cell repertoires in COVID-19. Assay: immunoSEQ multiplex PCR; the TCRdb copy retains only in-frame clones and omits some. The sample holds some 700,000 clones, over 80% seen once. The CDR3 totals 12 residues. V gave up 1 base and J gave up 5 bases, with 4 bases separating them. Germline CDR1 LGHDT, CDR2 YNNKEL (reference sequence). The sample taken for sequencing was peripheral blood. The clonotype was recovered from a woman between 18 and 29 years old with acute or convalescent COVID-19. The J gene is TRBJ2-3, the V gene TRBV3-1 (or the pseudogene TRBV3-2); D not certain. The CDR3 is CASSQVLDTQYF. The CDR3, as DNA: TGTGCCAGCAGCCAAGTTCTAGATACGCAGTATTTT.